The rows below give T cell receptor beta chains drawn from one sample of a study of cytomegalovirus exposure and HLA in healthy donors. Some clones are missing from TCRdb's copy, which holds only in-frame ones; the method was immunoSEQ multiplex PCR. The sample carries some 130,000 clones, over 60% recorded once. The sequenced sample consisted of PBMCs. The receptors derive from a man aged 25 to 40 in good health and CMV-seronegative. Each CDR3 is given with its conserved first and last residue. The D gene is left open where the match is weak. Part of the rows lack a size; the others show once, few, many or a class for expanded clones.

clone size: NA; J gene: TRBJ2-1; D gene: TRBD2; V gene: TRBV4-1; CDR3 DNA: TGCGCCAGCAGCCAAGAGTCCCTCCTGACTAGCGGGGCCTACAATGAGCAGTTCTTC; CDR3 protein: CASSQESLLTSGAYNEQFF
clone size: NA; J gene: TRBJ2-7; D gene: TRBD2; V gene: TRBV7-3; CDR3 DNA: TGTGCCAGCAGCCCCGGCGGGGGAGGAGGTGCGCAGTACTTC; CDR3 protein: CASSPGGGGGAQYF
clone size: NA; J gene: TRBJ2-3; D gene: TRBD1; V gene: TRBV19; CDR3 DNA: TGTGCCAGTAGTCCAAACTCAATCAGGACAGGGGGCACAGATACGCAGTATTTT; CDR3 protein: CASSPNSIRTGGTDTQYF
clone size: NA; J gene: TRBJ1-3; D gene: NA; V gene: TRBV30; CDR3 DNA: TGTGCCTGGAACTCCCTTTTGAGCTCTGGAAACACCATATATTTT; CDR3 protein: CAWNSLLSSGNTIYF
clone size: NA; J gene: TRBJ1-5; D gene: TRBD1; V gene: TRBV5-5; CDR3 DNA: TGTGCCAGCAGCCGACAGGGTGTAGGAACTCAGCCCCAGCATTTT; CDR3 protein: CASSRQGVGTQPQHF
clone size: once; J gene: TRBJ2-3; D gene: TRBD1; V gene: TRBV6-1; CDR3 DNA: TGTGCCAGCAGGGTCCCGGGACAGGGGACAGATACGCAGTATTTT; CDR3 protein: CASRVPGQGTDTQYF
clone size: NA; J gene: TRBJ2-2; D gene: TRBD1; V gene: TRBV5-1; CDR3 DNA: TGCGCCAGCAGCTTGATGTGGCGGCAGGGGGCGGCCGGGGAGCTGTTTTTT; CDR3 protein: CASSLMWRQGAAGELFF
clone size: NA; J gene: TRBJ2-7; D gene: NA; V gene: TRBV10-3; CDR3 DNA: TGTGCCATCAGTCCAGGGAACGCGAACGAGCAGTACTTC; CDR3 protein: CAISPGNANEQYF
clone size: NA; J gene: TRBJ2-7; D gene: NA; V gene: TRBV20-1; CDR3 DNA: TGCAGTGCTAGAGTCCGTGACGAGCAGTACTTC; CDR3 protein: CSARVRDEQYF
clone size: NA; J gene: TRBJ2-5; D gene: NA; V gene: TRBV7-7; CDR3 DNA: TGTGCTAGCAGCGGTGGACAGTGGGCCGAGACCCAGTACTTC; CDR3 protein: CASSGGQWAETQYF
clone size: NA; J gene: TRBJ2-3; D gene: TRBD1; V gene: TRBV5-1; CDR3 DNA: TGCGCCAGCAGCGCCCGGGACAGTCGCACAGATACGCAGTATTTT; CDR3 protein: CASSARDSRTDTQYF
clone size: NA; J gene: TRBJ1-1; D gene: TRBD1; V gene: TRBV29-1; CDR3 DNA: TGCAGCGTTGACCAGACAGGGGTGGGTACTGAAGCTTTCTTT; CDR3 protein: CSVDQTGVGTEAFF
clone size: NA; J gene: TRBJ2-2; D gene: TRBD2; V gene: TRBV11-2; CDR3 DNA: TGTGCCAGCAGCTTAGGTATCGCGCCCGGGACTAGCAGCACCGGGGAGCTGTTTTTT; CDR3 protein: CASSLGIAPGTSSTGELFF
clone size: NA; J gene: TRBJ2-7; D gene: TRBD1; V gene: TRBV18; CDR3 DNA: TGTGCCAGCTCACCAACTCGGACAGGTCCCTACGAGCAGTACTTC; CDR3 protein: CASSPTRTGPYEQYF
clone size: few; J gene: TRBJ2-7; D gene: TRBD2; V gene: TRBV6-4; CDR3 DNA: TGTGCCAGCAGTGACCCCGGGACTAGCGGGACCAACCCACCTCCCTACGAGCAGTACTTC; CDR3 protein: CASSDPGTSGTNPPPYEQYF
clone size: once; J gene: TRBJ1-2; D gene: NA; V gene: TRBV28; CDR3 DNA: TGTGCCAGCAGTAGAACAGGGTCCAACTATGGCTACACCTTC; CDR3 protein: CASSRTGSNYGYTF
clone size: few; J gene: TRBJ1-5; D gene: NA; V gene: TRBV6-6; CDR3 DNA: TGTGCCAGCAGTTTCGTACAGGGAAATCAGCCCCAGCATTTT; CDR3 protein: CASSFVQGNQPQHF
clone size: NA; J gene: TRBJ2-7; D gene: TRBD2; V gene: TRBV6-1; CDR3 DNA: TGTGCCAGCAGTGCAAGACTAGCGGCGTCCTACGAGCAGTACTTC; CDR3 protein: CASSARLAASYEQYF
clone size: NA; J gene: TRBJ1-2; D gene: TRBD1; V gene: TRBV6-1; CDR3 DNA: TGTGCCAGCAGTGACTTCCGGGACAGGGAGGTGAATGGCTACACCTTC; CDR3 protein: CASSDFRDREVNGYTF
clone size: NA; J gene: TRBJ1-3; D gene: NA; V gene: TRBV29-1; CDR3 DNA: TGCAGCGTGGTTGGACAGACCGGAAACACCATATATTTT; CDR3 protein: CSVVGQTGNTIYF
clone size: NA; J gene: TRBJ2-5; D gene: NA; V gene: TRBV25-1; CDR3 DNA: TGTGCCAGCAGTGAAACAGCTCAAGAGACCCAGTACTTC; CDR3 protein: CASSETAQETQYF
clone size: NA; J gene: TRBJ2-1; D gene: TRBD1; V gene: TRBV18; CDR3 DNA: TGTGCCAGCTCACCTCCAGGTAGGGACAGGGAATCATATGAGCAGTTCTTC; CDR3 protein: CASSPPGRDRESYEQFF
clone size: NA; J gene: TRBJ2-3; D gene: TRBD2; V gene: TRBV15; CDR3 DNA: TGTGCCACCAGCAGACGGGGACTAGCGGTCACAGATACGCAGTATTTT; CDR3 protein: CATSRRGLAVTDTQYF
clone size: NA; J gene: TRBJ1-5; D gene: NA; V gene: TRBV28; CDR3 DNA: TGTGCCAGCAGTTTAGGGCCAGGACTCAATCAGCCCCAGCATTTT; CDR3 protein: CASSLGPGLNQPQHF
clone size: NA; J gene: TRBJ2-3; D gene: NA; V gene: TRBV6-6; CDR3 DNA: TGTGCCGCGAAGGGGTTGGGAGATACGCAGTATTTT; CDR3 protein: CAAKGLGDTQYF
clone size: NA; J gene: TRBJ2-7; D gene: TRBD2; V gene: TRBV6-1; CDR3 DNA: TGTGCCAGCAGTGACCGATTAGCGGGACTCTACGAGCAGTACTTC; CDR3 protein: CASSDRLAGLYEQYF
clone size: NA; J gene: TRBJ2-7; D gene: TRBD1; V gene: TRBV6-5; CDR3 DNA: TGTGCCAGCAGCCGACAGGGCTCCTACGAGCAGTACTTC; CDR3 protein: CASSRQGSYEQYF
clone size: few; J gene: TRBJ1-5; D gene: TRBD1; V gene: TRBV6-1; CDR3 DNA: TGTGCCAGCAGTCTGGACAGGGGGCCCCAATGGCCCCAGCATTTT; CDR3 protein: CASSLDRGPQWPQHF
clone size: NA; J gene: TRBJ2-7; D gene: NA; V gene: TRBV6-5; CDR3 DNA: TGTGCCAGCAGTAGGGCGGGGAGCCCCACCTACGAGCAGTACTTC; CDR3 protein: CASSRAGSPTYEQYF
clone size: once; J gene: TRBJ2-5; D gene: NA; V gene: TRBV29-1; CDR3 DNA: TGCAGCGTCAGGAGGGAGACCCAGTACTTC; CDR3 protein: CSVRRETQYF
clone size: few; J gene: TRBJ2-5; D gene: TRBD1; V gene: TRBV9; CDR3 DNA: TGTGCCAGCAGCGTAGCCGGCAGGGGGCAAGAGACCCAGTACTTC; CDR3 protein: CASSVAGRGQETQYF
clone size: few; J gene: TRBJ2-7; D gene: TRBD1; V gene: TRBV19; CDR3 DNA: TGTGCCAGTAGTATGGCAGGGGGCTCCTCCTACGAGCAGTACTTC; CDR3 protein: CASSMAGGSSYEQYF
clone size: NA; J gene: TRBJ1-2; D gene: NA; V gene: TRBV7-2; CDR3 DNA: TGTGCCAGCAGCCCCCGAGGGGGAGCTAACTATGGCTACACCTTC; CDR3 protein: CASSPRGGANYGYTF
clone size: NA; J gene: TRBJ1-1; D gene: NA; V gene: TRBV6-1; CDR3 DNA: TGTGCCAGCAGTGATTTGGGGGTATTGGGAGGCACTGAAGCTTTCTTT; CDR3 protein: CASSDLGVLGGTEAFF
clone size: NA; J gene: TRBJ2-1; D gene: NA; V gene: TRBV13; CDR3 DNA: TGTGCCAGCAGCTTAGCGAGCGGGTACAATGAGCAGTTCTTC; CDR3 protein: CASSLASGYNEQFF
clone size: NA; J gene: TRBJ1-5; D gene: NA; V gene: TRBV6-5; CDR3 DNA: TGTGCCAGCAGTCAGGCGGGTCAGAGCAATCAGCCCCAGCATTTT; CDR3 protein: CASSQAGQSNQPQHF
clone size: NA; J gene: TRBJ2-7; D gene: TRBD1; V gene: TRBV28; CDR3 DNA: TGTGCCAGCAGCCGACAGGGGACAGTTTTTTCCTACGAGCAGTACTTC; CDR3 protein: CASSRQGTVFSYEQYF